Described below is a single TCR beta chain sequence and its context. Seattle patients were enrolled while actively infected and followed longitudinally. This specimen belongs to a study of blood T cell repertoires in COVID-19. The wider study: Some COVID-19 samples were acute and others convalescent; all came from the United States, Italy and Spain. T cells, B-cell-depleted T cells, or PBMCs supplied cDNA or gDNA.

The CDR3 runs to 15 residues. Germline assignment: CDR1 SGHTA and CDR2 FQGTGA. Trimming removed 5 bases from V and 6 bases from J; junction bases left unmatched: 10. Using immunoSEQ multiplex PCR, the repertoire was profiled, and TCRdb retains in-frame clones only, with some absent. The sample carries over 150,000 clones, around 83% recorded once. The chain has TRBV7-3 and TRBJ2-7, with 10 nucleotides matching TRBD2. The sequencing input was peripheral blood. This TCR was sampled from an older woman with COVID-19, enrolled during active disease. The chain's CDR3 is CASSAHLAGEREQYF. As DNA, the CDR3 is TGTGCCAGCAGCGCCCATCTAGCGGGGGAACGCGAGCAGTACTTC.